This T cell receptor (beta chain) was identified in a study of PD-1 blockade in classical Hodgkin lymphoma. The CDR3 is 14 amino acids. The germline CDR1 and CDR2 sequences are ENHRY and SYGVKD. Trimming took off 4 bases at V and 4 bases at J, with 13 bases between the two ends. Study-level findings and limits: CD4+ TCR diversity rose significantly by C4D1, and CD8+ TCR diversity did not. Newly diagnosed and completely responding patients shared comparable baseline diversity. In newly diagnosed patients, baseline TCR diversity was reportedly below that of healthy donors.

Notes on this clone: Its antigen is still unknown.

As to time point: cycle 4 day 1 (C4D1), after around six weeks of nivolumab. All patients relapsed after autologous stem cell transplantation, and brentuximab vedotin exposure varied. The table came from immunoSEQ multiplex PCR; TCRdb's copy has only in-frame clones and leaves some out. The table has around 50,000 clones, about three quarters seen once. The sample in question was peripheral blood mononuclear cells (PBMCs), obtained before the fourth cycle of nivolumab. V and J are TRBV10-3 and TRBJ1-2; tentative D call: TRBD1 (6 bases). The TCR sequence derives from a human donor with classical Hodgkin lymphoma. The CDR3, as DNA: TGTGCCATCAGTGCCGCAGGACAGCTCTATGGCTACACCTTC. Residues: CAISAAGQLYGYTF.